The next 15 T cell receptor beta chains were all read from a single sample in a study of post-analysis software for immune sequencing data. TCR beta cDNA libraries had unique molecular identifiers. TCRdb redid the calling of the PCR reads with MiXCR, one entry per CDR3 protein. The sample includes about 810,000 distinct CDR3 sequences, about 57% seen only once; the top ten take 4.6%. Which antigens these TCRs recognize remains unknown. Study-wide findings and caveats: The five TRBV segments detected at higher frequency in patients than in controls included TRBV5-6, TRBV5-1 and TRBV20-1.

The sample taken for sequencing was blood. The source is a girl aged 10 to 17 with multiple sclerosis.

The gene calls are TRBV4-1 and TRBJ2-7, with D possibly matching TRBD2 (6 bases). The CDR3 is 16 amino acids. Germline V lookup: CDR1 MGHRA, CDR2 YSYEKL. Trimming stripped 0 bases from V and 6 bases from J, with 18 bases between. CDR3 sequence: CASSQDLVGGIPEQYF. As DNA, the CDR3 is TGCGCCAGCAGCCAAGATTTAGTGGGAGGAATTCCCGAGCAGTACTTC.

DNA of the CDR3: TGTGCCAGCAGTGAAGATGGCGGCCAAGAGACCCAGTACTTC. Amino acid sequence: CASSEDGGQETQYF. The chain has TRBV2 and TRBJ2-5, with no clear D. Germline V gene sequence: CDR1 SNHLY, CDR2 FYNNEI. V lost 1 base, J lost 1 base, and 7 bases lay in between. The CDR3 contains 14 residues.

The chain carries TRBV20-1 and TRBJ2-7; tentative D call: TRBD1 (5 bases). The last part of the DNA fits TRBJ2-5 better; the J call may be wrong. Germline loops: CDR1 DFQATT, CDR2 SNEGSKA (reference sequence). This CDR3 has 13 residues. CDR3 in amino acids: CSASNPGQETQYF. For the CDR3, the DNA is TGCAGTGCTAGCAACCCAGGGCAAGAGACCCAGTACTTC.

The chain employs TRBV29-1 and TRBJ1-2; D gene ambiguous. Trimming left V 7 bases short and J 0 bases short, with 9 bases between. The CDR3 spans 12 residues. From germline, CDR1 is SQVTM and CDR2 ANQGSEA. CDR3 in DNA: TGCAGCGCCCAGTGGGCTAACTATGGCTACACCTTC. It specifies CSAQWANYGYTF.

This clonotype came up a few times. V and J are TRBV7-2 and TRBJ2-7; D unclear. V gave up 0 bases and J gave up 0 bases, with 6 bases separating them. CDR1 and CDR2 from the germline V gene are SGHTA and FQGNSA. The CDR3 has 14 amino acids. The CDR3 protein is CASSLAAGSYEQYF. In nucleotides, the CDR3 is TGTGCCAGCAGCTTAGCGGCCGGCTCCTACGAGCAGTACTTC.

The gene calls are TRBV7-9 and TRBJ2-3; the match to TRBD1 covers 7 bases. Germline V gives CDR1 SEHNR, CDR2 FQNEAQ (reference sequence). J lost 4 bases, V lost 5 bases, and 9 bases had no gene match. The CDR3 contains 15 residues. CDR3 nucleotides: TGTGCCAGCAGCACAGGGGCCGTAGTGGCAGATACGCAGTATTTT. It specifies CASSTGAVVADTQYF.

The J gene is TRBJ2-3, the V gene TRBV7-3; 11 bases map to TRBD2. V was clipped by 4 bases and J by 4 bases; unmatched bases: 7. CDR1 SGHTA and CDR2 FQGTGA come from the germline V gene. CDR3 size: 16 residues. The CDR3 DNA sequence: TGTGCCAGCAGCTCCTTAGCGGGGGGGTTATCAGATACGCAGTATTTT. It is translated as CASSSLAGGLSDTQYF.

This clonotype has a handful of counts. The CDR3 protein is CASSLRDRGDIQYF. CDR3 sequence (DNA): TGTGCCAGCAGCCTTCGGGACAGGGGAGACATTCAGTACTTC. The chain has TRBV5-6 and TRBJ2-4; TRBD1 matches 10 bases. V lost 4 bases to trimming and J lost 8 bases; unmatched junction nucleotides: 6. Germline CDR1 reads SGHDT; CDR2 reads YYEEEE. The CDR3 extends over 14 amino acids.

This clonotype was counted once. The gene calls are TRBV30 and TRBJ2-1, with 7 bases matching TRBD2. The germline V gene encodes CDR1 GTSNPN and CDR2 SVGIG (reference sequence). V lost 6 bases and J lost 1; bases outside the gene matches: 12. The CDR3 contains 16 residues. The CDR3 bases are TGTGCCTGCCCAGCGGCGGGAGTAACTTCCTACAATGAGCAGTTCTTC. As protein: CACPAAGVTSYNEQFF.

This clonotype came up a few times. CDR3 nucleotides: TGTGCCAGCAGTTGGGTGGGGGCCGATCAGCCCCAGCATTTT. Its protein is CASSWVGADQPQHF. The V and J genes are TRBV27 and TRBJ1-5; D is possibly TRBD1 (6 bases). V was cut by 4 bases and J by 5 bases, with 12 bases left in between. Looked up from germline, CDR1 is MNHEY and CDR2 is SMNVEV (reference sequence). This CDR3 has 14 residues.

The DNA for the CDR3 is TGTGCCAGCAGGAGGGAGGTACAATTCAATGAGCAGTTCTTC. This sequence encodes CASRREVQFNEQFF. The J gene is TRBJ2-1, the V gene TRBV6-1; the D gene is possibly TRBD2 (6 bases). The V and J ends lost 6 bases and 6 bases respectively, with 15 bases between them. The CDR3 runs 14 residues. Germline V gives CDR1 MNHNS, CDR2 SASEGT.

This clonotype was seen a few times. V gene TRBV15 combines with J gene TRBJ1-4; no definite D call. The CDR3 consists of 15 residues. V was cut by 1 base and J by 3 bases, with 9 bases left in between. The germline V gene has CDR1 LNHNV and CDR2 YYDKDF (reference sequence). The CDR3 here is CATSRAPAPNEKLFF. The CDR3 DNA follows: TGTGCCACCAGCAGAGCGCCAGCTCCTAATGAAAAACTGTTTTTT. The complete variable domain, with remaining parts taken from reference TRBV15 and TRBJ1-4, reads DAMVIQNPRYQVTQFGKPVTLSCSQTLNHNVMYWYQQKSSQAPKLLFHYYDKDFNNEADTPDNFQSRRPNTSFCFLDIRSPGLGDTAMYLCATSRAPAPNEKLFFGSGTQLSVL.

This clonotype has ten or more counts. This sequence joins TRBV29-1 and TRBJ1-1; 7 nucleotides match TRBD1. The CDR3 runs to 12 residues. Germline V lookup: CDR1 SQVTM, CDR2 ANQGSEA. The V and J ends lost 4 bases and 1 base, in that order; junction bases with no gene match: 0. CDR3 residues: CSVGTGNTEAFF. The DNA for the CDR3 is TGCAGCGTTGGGACAGGGAACACTGAAGCTTTCTTT.

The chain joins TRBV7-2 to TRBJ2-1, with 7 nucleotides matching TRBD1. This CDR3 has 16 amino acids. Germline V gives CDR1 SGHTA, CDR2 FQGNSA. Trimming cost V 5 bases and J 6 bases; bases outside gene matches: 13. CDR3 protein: CASSTQTGFIGNEQFF. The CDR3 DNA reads TGTGCCAGCAGCACCCAGACAGGGTTTATCGGCAATGAGCAGTTCTTC.

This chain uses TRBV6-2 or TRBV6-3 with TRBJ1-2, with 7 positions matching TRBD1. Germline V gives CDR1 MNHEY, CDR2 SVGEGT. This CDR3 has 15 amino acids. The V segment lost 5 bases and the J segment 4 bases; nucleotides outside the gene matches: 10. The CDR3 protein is CASSTPTGFRYGYTF. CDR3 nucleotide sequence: TGTGCCAGCAGTACCCCGACAGGGTTTCGCTATGGCTACACCTTC.